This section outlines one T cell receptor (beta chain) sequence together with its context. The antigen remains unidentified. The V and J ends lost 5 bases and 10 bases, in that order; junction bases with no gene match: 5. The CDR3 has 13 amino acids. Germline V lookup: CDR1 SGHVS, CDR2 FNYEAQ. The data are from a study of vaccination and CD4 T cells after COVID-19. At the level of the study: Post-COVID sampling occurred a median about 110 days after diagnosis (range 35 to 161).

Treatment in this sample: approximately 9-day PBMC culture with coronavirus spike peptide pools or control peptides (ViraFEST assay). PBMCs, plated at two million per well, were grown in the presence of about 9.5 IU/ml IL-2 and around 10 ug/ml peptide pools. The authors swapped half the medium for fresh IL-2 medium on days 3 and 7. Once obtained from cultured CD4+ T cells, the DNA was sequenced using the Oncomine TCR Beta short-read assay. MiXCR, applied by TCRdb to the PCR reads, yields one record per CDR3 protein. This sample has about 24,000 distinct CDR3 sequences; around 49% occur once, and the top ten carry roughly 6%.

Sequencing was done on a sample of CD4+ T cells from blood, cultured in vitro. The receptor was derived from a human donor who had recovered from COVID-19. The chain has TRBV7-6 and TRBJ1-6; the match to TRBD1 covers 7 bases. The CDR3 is CASSVTGESPLHF. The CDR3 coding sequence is TGTGCCAGCAGCGTCACAGGGGAATCACCCCTCCACTTT.